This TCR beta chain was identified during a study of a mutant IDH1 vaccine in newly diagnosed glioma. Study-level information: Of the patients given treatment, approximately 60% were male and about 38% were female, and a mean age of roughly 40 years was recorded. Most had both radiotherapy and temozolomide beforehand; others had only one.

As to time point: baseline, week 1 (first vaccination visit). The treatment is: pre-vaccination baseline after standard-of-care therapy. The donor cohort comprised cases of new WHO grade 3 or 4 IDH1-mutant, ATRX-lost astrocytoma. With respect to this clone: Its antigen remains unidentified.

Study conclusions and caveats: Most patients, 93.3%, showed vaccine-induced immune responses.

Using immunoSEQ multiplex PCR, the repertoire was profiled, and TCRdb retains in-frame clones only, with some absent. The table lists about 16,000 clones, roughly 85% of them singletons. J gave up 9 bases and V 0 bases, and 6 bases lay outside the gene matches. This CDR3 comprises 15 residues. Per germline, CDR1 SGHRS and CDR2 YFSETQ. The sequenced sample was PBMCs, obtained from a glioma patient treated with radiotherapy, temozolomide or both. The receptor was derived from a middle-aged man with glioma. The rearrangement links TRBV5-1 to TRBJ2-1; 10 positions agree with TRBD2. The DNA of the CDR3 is TGCGCCAGCAGCTTGGCGGCTAGCGGGAGCGCTGAGCAGTTCTTC. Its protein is CASSLAASGSAEQFF.